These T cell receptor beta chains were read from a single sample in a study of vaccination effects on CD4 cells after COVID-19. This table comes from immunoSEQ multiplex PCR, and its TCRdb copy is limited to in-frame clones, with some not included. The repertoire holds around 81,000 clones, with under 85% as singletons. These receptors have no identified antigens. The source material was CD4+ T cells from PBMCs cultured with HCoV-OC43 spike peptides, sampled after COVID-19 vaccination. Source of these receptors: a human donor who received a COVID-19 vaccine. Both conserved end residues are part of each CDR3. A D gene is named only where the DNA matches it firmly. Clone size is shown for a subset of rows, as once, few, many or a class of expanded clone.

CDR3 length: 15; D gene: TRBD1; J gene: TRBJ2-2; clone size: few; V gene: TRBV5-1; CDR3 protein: CASSSTGGGTGELFF; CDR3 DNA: TGCGCCAGCAGCTCTACAGGGGGCGGGACCGGGGAGCTGTTTTTT
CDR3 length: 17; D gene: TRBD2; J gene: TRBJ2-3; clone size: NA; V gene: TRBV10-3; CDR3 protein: CAISESVSGGAADTQYF; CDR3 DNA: TGTGCCATCAGTGAGTCGGTAAGCGGGGGGGCCGCAGATACGCAGTATTTT
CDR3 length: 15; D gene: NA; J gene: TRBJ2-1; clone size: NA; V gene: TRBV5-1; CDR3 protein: CASSLGSVSYNEQFF; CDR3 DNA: TGCGCCAGCAGCTTGGGGTCAGTCTCCTACAATGAGCAGTTCTTC
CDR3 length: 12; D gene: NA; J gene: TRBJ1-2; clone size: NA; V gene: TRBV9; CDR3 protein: CASRTLSYGYTF; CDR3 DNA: TGTGCCAGCAGGACACTCTCCTATGGCTACACCTTC
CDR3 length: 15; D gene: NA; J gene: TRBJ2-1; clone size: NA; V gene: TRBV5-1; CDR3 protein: CASTDQGVFYNEQFF; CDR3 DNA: TGCGCCAGCACCGATCAGGGAGTGTTCTACAATGAGCAGTTCTTC
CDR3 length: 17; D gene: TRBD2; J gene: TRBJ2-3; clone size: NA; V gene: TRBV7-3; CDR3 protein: CASSLSPPSGGTDTQYF; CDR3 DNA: TGTGCCAGCAGCTTAAGTCCCCCTAGCGGGGGCACAGATACGCAGTATTTT
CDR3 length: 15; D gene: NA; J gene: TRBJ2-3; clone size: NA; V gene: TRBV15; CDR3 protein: CATSRARTKRDTQYF; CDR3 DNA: TGTGCCACCAGCAGAGCACGGACTAAAAGAGATACGCAGTATTTT
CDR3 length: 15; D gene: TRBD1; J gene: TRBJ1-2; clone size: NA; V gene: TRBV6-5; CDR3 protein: CASTGQGATNYGYTF; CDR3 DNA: TGTGCCAGCACGGGACAGGGAGCCACTAACTATGGCTACACCTTC
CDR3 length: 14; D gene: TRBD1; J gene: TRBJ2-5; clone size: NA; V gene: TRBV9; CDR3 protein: CASMRGHSGETQYF; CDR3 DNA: TGTGCCAGCATGAGGGGGCACTCAGGGGAGACCCAGTACTTC
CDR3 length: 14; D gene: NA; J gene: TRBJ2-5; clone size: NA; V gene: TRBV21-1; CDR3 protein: CASRKGGIGETQYF; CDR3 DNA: TGTGCCAGCAGGAAGGGGGGGATCGGGGAGACCCAGTACTTC
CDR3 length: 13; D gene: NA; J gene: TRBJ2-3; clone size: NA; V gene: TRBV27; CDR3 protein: CASSKRAPDTQYF; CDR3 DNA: TGTGCCAGCAGTAAGAGGGCTCCAGATACGCAGTATTTT
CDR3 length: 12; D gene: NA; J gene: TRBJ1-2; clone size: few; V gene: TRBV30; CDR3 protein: CAWTSGPGGYTF; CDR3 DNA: TGTGCCTGGACATCGGGCCCTGGTGGCTACACCTTC
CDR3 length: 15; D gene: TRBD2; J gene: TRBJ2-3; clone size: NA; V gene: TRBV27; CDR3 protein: CASSFGLADTDTQYF; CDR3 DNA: TGTGCCAGCAGCTTTGGACTAGCGGATACGGATACGCAGTATTTT
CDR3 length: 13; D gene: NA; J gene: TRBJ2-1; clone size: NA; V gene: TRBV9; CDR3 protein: CASSASSYNEQFF; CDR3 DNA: TGTGCCAGCAGCGCGAGCTCCTACAATGAGCAGTTCTTC
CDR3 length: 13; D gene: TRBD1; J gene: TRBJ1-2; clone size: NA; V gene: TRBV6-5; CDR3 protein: CASNQGAAYGYTF; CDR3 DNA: TGTGCCAGCAATCAGGGGGCAGCGTATGGCTACACCTTC
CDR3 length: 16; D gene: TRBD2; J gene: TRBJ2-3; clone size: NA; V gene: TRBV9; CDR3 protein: CASSFFSGGRGDTQYF; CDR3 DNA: TGTGCCAGCAGCTTCTTTAGCGGGGGCCGAGGGGATACGCAGTATTTT
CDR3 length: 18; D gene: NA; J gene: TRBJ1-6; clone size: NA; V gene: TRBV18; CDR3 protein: CASSLTGGSLSYNSPLHF; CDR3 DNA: TGTGCCAGCTCGCTAACGGGGGGATCCCTCTCCTATAATTCACCCCTCCACTTT
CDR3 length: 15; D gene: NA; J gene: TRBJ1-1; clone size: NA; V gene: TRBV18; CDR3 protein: CASSPLGSGNTEAFF; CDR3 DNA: TGTGCCAGCTCACCACTAGGGAGCGGAAACACTGAAGCTTTCTTT
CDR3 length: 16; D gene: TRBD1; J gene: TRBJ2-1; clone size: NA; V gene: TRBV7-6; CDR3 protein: CASSIFSGTGSLEQFF; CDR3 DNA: TGTGCCAGCAGCATCTTCTCCGGGACAGGGTCTCTTGAGCAGTTCTTC
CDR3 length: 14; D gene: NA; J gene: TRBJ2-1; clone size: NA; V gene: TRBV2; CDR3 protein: CASREETGKSEQFF; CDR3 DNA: TGTGCCAGCAGAGAAGAGACAGGAAAAAGTGAGCAGTTCTTC
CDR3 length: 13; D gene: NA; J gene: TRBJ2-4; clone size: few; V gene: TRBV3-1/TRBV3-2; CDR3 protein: CASSQVRGNIQYF; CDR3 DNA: TGTGCCAGCAGCCAAGTAAGGGGGAACATTCAGTACTTC
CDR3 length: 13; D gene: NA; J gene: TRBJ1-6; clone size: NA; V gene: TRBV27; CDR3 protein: CASRGTYSSPLHF; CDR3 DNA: TGTGCCAGCAGGGGTACCTATAGTTCACCCCTCCACTTT
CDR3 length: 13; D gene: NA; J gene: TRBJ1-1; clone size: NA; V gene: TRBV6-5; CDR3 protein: CATLGTLNTEAFF; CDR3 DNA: TGTGCCACCCTGGGGACACTGAACACTGAAGCTTTCTTT
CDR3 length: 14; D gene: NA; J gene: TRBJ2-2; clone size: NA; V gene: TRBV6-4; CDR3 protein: CASSATGNTGELFF; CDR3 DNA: TGTGCCAGCTCGGCGACAGGGAACACCGGGGAGCTGTTTTTT
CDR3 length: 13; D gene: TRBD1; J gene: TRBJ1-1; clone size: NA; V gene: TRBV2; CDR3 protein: CASSGDSPSEAFF; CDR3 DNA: TGTGCCAGCAGCGGGGACAGCCCTAGTGAAGCTTTCTTT
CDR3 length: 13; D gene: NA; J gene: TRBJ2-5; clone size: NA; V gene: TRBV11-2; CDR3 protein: CASSLEALGTQYF; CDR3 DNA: TGTGCCAGCAGCTTAGAGGCGTTAGGGACCCAGTACTTC
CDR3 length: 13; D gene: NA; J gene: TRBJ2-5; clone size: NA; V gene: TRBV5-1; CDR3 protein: CASRKFLGETQYF; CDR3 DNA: TGCGCCAGCCGCAAATTTCTGGGGGAGACCCAGTACTTC
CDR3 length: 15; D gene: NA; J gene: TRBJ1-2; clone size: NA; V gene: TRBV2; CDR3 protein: CASALRAKANYGYTF; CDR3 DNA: TGTGCCAGCGCTCTCCGGGCCAAAGCTAACTATGGCTACACCTTC
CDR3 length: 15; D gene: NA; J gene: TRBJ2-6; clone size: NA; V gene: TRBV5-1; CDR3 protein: CASSLDGSGANVLTF; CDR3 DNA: TGCGCCAGCAGCTTGGATGGGTCTGGGGCCAACGTCCTGACTTTC
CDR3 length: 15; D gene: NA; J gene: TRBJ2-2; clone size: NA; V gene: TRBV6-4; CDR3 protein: CASSDPQGGTGELFF; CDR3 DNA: TGTGCCAGCAGTGACCCCCAGGGGGGGACCGGGGAGCTGTTTTTT